Presented here are 29 T cell receptor beta chains from one specimen sequenced in a study of blood T cell repertoires in COVID-19. Here immunoSEQ multiplex PCR was the method, and the copy in TCRdb shows in-frame clones only, minus some. Altogether fewer than 90,000 clones are present, approximately 79% being singletons, with the ten largest covering approximately 15%. The specimen sequenced was peripheral blood. The receptors here all came from a woman aged 80 or over with acute or convalescent COVID-19.

This chain uses TRBV15 with TRBJ2-3; unclear D gene. V lost 2 bases, J lost 2 bases, and 2 bases lay in between. The germline gives CDR1 LNHNV, CDR2 YYDKDF (reference sequence). This CDR3 region has 12 residues. The CDR3 here is CATSRYTDTQYF. The CDR3 DNA follows: TGTGCCACCAGCAGATACACAGATACGCAGTATTTT.

The V and J genes are TRBV7-2 and TRBJ1-2; D unclear. In germline, CDR1 is SGHTA, CDR2 FQGNSA. The CDR3 consists of 12 residues. V lost 3 bases, J lost 4 bases, and 6 bases lay in between. CDR3 coding DNA: TGTGCCAGCAGCTTCCTTTTCTATGGCTACACCTTC. Protein sequence: CASSFLFYGYTF.

The chain has TRBV2 and TRBJ1-2; D might be TRBD1 (5 bases). Deletions cut 3 bases from V and 5 bases from J, with 16 bases between. Germline V gene sequence: CDR1 SNHLY, CDR2 FYNNEI. This CDR3 has 15 amino acids. The CDR3 spells CASSDLSTGRYGYTF. In DNA, the CDR3 is TGTGCCAGCAGTGATTTGAGTACAGGACGATATGGCTACACCTTC.

Here the CDR3 reads CASSFVLAGGVDTQYF. The CDR3 nucleotides are TGTGCCAGCAGCTTCGTCCTAGCGGGGGGGGTAGATACGCAGTATTTT. This chain joins TRBV7-8 and TRBJ2-3, with 12 bases aligning to TRBD2. This CDR3 comprises 16 residues. Germline V CDR1 and CDR2: SGHVS, FQNEAQ. Trimming took 3 bases from V and 5 from J; bases not matched to a gene: 6. Together with reference TRBV7-8 and TRBJ2-3, the CDR3 gives the full variable domain: GAGVSQSPRYKVAKRGQDVALRCDPISGHVSLFWYQQALGQGPEFLTYFQNEAQLDKSGLPSDRFFAERPEGSVSTLKIQRTQQEDSAVYLCASSFVLAGGVDTQYFGPGTRLTVL.

The chain couples TRBV27 to TRBJ2-7; 9 bases line up with TRBD1. Per the germline V gene, CDR1 is MNHEY and CDR2 is SMNVEV (reference sequence). Unmatched junction bases numbered 14, after V lost 5 bases and J lost 6 bases. The CDR3 runs to 16 residues. The CDR3 DNA sequence: TGTGCCAGCAGTCAACTCGCCGGGACAGGGTTAGGCGAGCAGTACTTC. Translating gives CASSQLAGTGLGEQYF.

This chain joins TRBV4-2 and TRBJ2-1, with 8 bases fitting TRBD2. CDR1 is LGHNA and CDR2 is YNFKEQ in the germline V gene. The CDR3 has 15 residues. V lost 0 bases, J lost 8 bases, and 6 bases stayed unmatched. The CDR3 DNA follows: TGTGCCAGCAGCCAAGATCTCGGGGGGGGTGATGAGCAGTTCTTC. This encodes CASSQDLGGGDEQFF.

The chain uses TRBV18 and TRBJ2-7; D is possibly TRBD2 (6 bases). V was cut by 4 bases and J by 4 bases, with 11 bases left in between. Germline V gene data show CDR1 as KGHSH and CDR2 as LQKENI. This CDR3 contains 13 residues. CDR3 residues: CASSQAGGYEQYF. CDR3 DNA sequence: TGTGCCAGCTCACAAGCCGGAGGGTACGAGCAGTACTTC. Supplemented by reference TRBV18 and TRBJ2-7, the full variable domain reads NAGVMQNPRHLVRRRGQEARLRCSPMKGHSHVYWYRQLPEEGLKFMVYLQKENIIDESGMPKERFSAEFPKEGPSILRIQQVVRGDSAAYFCASSQAGGYEQYFGPGTRLTVT.

The rearrangement uses TRBV7-9 and TRBJ1-2; D perhaps matches TRBD1 (5 bases). Germline V gives CDR1 SEHNR, CDR2 FQNEAQ (reference sequence). The CDR3 contains 16 residues. Trimming shortened V by 4 bases and J by 3 bases, and 18 bases separated the two germline ends. CDR3 DNA: TGTGCCAGCAGCTCATCGGACATTAACTACTACTATGGCTACACCTTC. Its protein is CASSSSDINYYYGYTF. Supplemented by reference TRBV7-9 and TRBJ1-2, the full variable domain reads DTGVSQNPRHKITKRGQNVTFRCDPISEHNRLYWYRQTLGQGPEFLTYFQNEAQLEKSRLLSDRFSAERPKGSFSTLEIQRTEQGDSAMYLCASSSSDINYYYGYTFGSGTRLTVV.

V gene TRBV4-2 combines with J gene TRBJ1-1, with 7 bases matching TRBD1. This CDR3 has 15 amino acids. Germline CDR1 is LGHNA and CDR2 is YNFKEQ. With 0 bases clipped from V and 2 bases from J, the junction kept 3 bases outside the gene matches. Written as DNA, the CDR3 is TGTGCCAGCAGCCAAGACCGGGACAGTAACACTGAAGCTTTCTTT. It encodes CASSQDRDSNTEAFF.

This clone appeared once. The same CDR3 is also encoded by other DNA sequences in this sample. The V and J genes are TRBV7-2 and TRBJ1-2; 12 nucleotides match TRBD1. Germline CDR1 is SGHTA and CDR2 is FQGNSA. The CDR3 has 14 residues. V lost 5 bases, J lost 4 bases, and 2 bases stayed unmatched. DNA of the CDR3: TGTGCCAGCAGCCCGGGACAGGGGGCCTATGGCTACACCTTC. It specifies CASSPGQGAYGYTF.

The V and J genes are TRBV6-4 and TRBJ1-6; 7 bases fit TRBD1. The ends lost 5 bases at V and 6 bases at J; junction bases unmatched: 4. This CDR3 contains 14 residues. CDR1 and CDR2 (germline): MRHNA, SNTAGT. In DNA, the CDR3 is TGTGCCAGCAGTCCGACAGGGTCTAATTCACCCCTCCACTTT. Residues: CASSPTGSNSPLHF.

V and J are TRBV14 and TRBJ2-7, with D hard to call. CDR3 size: 14 residues. Germline loops: CDR1 SGHDN, CDR2 FVKESK. Deletions cut 0 bases from V and 5 bases from J, with 11 bases between. CDR3 loop: CASSQDRSFNEQYF. DNA of the CDR3: TGTGCCAGCAGCCAAGATCGCAGTTTTAACGAGCAGTACTTC.

The V gene is TRBV15, the J gene TRBJ1-1, with D maybe TRBD1 (5 bases). The germline V gene encodes CDR1 LNHNV and CDR2 YYDKDF (reference sequence). The CDR3 extends over 13 amino acids. With 4 bases removed from V and 10 bases from J, the gap between germline ends came to 16 bases. The CDR3: CATSIQQESRAFF. CDR3 coding DNA: TGTGCCACCAGCATACAACAGGAATCACGAGCTTTCTTT.

V is TRBV6-5 and J is TRBJ1-1; D is unresolved. The CDR3 loop spans 14 amino acids. The ends were cut back, 7 bases at V and 6 bases at J, with 18 bases in the middle. In germline, CDR1 is MNHEY, CDR2 SVGAGI. In nucleotides, the CDR3 is TGTGCCAGCACCACCTGGGGAGCGAGTCCTGAAGCTTTCTTT. This translates into CASTTWGASPEAFF.

This rearrangement joins TRBV6-5 to TRBJ2-2; D unclear. V lost 6 bases and J 6 bases, leaving 8 bases between the germline ends. CDR1 and CDR2 from the germline V gene are MNHEY and SVGAGI. The CDR3 loop spans 12 amino acids. CDR3 bases: TGTGCCAGCAGGCTACAGCCCGGGGAGCTGTTTTTT. This translates into CASRLQPGELFF.

This chain joins TRBV6-1 and TRBJ2-5; D might be TRBD1 (7 bases). The germline V gene encodes CDR1 MNHNS and CDR2 SASEGT. V was trimmed by 1 base and J by 4 bases, leaving 10 bases between them. CDR3 length: 14 residues. The chain's CDR3 is CASSEVQGGETQYF. CDR3 DNA sequence: TGTGCCAGCAGTGAAGTCCAGGGGGGAGAGACCCAGTACTTC.

The chain is built from TRBV7-2 and TRBJ1-5; the D gene is possibly TRBD1 (6 bases). From germline, CDR1 is SGHTA and CDR2 FQGNSA. V was clipped by 6 bases and J by 7 bases, with 13 bases between them. This CDR3 has 13 amino acids. CDR3 DNA: TGTGCCAGCAGTTCAGGGGACCAACAGCCCCAGCATTTT. Its protein product is CASSSGDQQPQHF.

The V gene is TRBV5-1, the J gene TRBJ2-3; D remains unclear. V was cut by 0 bases and J by 1 base, with 3 bases left in between. Per the germline V gene, CDR1 is SGHRS and CDR2 is YFSETQ. The CDR3 is 13 amino acids. CDR3 sequence (DNA): TGCGCCAGCAGCTTGGCGGGCACAGATACGCAGTATTTT. Encoded protein: CASSLAGTDTQYF.

The table lists this clone with a count of one. The chain is built from TRBV6-5 and TRBJ2-7; no firm D call. Germline-derived CDR1 and CDR2 are MNHEY and SVGAGI. Trimming removed 6 bases at V and 4 bases at J, with 13 bases between. The length of the CDR3 is 13 residues. CDR3 sequence reads: CASRLGRNYEQYF. CDR3 nucleotide sequence: TGTGCCAGCAGGTTGGGCAGAAATTACGAGCAGTACTTC.

This clone was seen only a few times. This rearrangement joins TRBV4-3 to TRBJ1-2; the D is unclear. Germline V CDR1 and CDR2: LGHNA, YSLEER. V gave up 0 bases and J gave up 10 bases, with 12 bases separating them. The CDR3 extends over 13 amino acids. The CDR3 DNA follows: TGCGCCAGCAGCCAAGACCTTGAGGGAGACTACACCTTC. This sequence encodes CASSQDLEGDYTF.

The V gene is TRBV4-2, the J gene TRBJ1-5, with 11 bases identical to TRBD1. The germline CDR1 and CDR2 sequences are LGHNA and YNFKEQ. This CDR3 has 18 residues. V was pared by 0 bases and J by 1 base, with 5 bases of the junction left unmatched. The CDR3 DNA sequence: TGTGCCAGCAGCCAAGAGGGGACAGGGGGATCGAGCAATCAGCCCCAGCATTTT. It is translated as CASSQEGTGGSSNQPQHF.

This chain connects TRBV11-3 to TRBJ1-6; a weak D match, TRBD1 (5 bases). The germline V gene encodes CDR1 SGHNT and CDR2 YENEEA. The V and J ends lost 1 base and 12 bases respectively, with 16 bases between them. CDR3 length: 15 amino acids. CDR3 nucleotide sequence: TGTGCCAGCAGCTTAGGTAGGGCCCAGGGAATACCCCTCCACTTT. Translation gives CASSLGRAQGIPLHF. The full variable domain, with the rest looked up from reference TRBV11-3 and TRBJ1-6, is EAGVVQSPRYKIIEKKQPVAFWCNPISGHNTLYWYLQNLGQGPELLIRYENEEAVDDSQLPKDRFSAERLKGVDSTLKIQPAELGDSAVYLCASSLGRAQGIPLHFGNGTRLTVT.

The chain has TRBV3-1 (or the pseudogene TRBV3-2) and TRBJ1-2; the match to TRBD1 covers 9 bases. CDR1 and CDR2 (germline): LGHDT, YNNKEL (reference sequence). The V gene end was trimmed by 4 bases and the J gene end by 4 bases; junction bases not matched to a gene: 13. The CDR3 has 17 amino acids. CDR3 sequence reads: CASSPYDGTGTGYGYTF. The CDR3 DNA reads as TGTGCCAGCAGCCCATACGACGGGACAGGGACGGGCTATGGCTACACCTTC.

J is TRBJ2-1 and V is TRBV5-1; 9 bases fit TRBD2. The CDR3 is made up of 17 amino acids. The germline V gene has CDR1 SGHRS and CDR2 YFSETQ. The junction had 14 bases not matched to a gene; V was cut back by 6 bases and J by 4 bases. The CDR3 region has the DNA TGCGCCAGCACCTCCCCTCGGGGTAGCGGGGGATACAATGAGCAGTTCTTC. Translated, it gives CASTSPRGSGGYNEQFF.

The chain joins TRBV3-1 (or the pseudogene TRBV3-2) to TRBJ2-5, with TRBD2 identical over 8 bases. V dropped 1 base and J dropped 5; count of bases not matched to a gene: 6. Germline V lookup: CDR1 LGHDT, CDR2 YNNKEL (reference sequence). The CDR3 length is 15 residues. CDR3 sequence: CASSQVRGAGETQYF. Written as DNA, the CDR3 is TGTGCCAGCAGCCAAGTGCGGGGGGCGGGCGAGACCCAGTACTTC.

The J gene is TRBJ2-1, the V gene TRBV11-1, with TRBD1 identical over 8 bases. This CDR3 is 14 amino acids long. V gave up 5 bases and J gave up 5 bases; unmatched junction bases: 5. Germline loops: CDR1 SGHAT, CDR2 FQDESV (reference sequence). The CDR3 spells CASSPRTGHNEQFF. The CDR3 DNA follows: TGTGCCAGCAGCCCCCGGACAGGGCACAATGAGCAGTTCTTC.

The gene calls are TRBV5-1 and TRBJ1-2; perhaps TRBD1 as D (6 bases). This CDR3 comprises 14 residues. CDR1 and CDR2 from the germline V gene are SGHRS and YFSETQ. Trimming removed 3 bases from V and 6 bases from J, with 15 bases in between. The CDR3 DNA sequence: TGCGCCAGCAGCTCCACAGGGTCATTCGATGGCTACACCTTC. Its protein product is CASSSTGSFDGYTF.

The V and J genes are TRBV7-2 and TRBJ2-3, with 7 positions matching TRBD2. This CDR3 contains 14 residues. V lost 1 base and J lost 5; bases outside the gene matches: 3. Per the germline V gene, CDR1 is SGHTA and CDR2 is FQGNSA. Here the CDR3 DNA reads TGTGCCAGCAGCTTAGAAGCGGGGCTAGATACGCAGTATTTT. Amino acid sequence: CASSLEAGLDTQYF.

CDR3 protein: CASSLRHSGANVLTF. For the CDR3, the DNA is TGTGCCAGCAGCTTAAGGCACTCTGGGGCCAACGTCCTGACTTTC. V usage is TRBV7-3 and J usage is TRBJ2-6; D is uncertain. The V and J ends lost 1 base and 0 bases respectively, with 4 bases between them. CDR3 length equals 15 residues. In germline, CDR1 is SGHTA, CDR2 FQGTGA.